This TCR beta chain comes out of a study of blood T cell repertoires in COVID-19. Some clones are missing from TCRdb's copy, which holds only in-frame ones; the method was immunoSEQ multiplex PCR. The top ten hold 5% to 7% of the sample, which has 140,000 to 150,000 clones, 84% seen once. V trimming: 5 bases; J trimming: 7 bases; junction bases outside the gene matches: 13. Germline V gives CDR1 SGHVS, CDR2 FNYEAQ. The CDR3 runs to 16 residues. This TCR came from a woman between 45 and 65 years old who had been exposed to COVID-19. The sample consisted of PBMCs or T cells enriched from blood (not recorded which). The chain combines TRBV7-6 with TRBJ2-1; 8 bases line up with TRBD2. CDR3 nucleotide sequence: TGTGCCAGCAGCCCCATGGGGGCGGGAGGATCGAATGAGCAGTTCTTC. This gives the protein CASSPMGAGGSNEQFF.